These T cell receptor beta chains were read from a single sample in a study of cytomegalovirus exposure and HLA in healthy donors. Method: immunoSEQ multiplex PCR; TCRdb's copy keeps in-frame clones and lacks some. This sample has around 200,000 clones, with approximately 88% found just once. What was sequenced was PBMCs. The receptors stem from a woman aged 45 to 65 in good health and CMV-seropositive. Both conserved end residues are part of each CDR3.

TRBV10-3	TRBJ1-1	CATAAEVMNTEAFF
TRBV13	TRBJ2-3	CASSLPTGGDVQYF
TRBV6-5	NA	CASSRGQDYEQYF
TRBV7-9	TRBJ2-2	CATDTSGRNTGELFF
TRBV7-9	TRBJ1-3	CSSSSQGSGNTIYF
TRBV4-1	TRBJ1-4	CASSQATGGTNEKLFF
TRBV10-2	TRBJ2-2	CAARSVSNTGELFF
TRBV5-1	TRBJ2-7	CASSLGTGLYEQYF
TRBV27	TRBJ2-7	CASSYGELSGSYEQYF
TRBV9	TRBJ2-5	CASSTGEKETQYF
TRBV12-5	TRBJ1-2	CASGLSTGVGYTF
TRBV27	TRBJ1-1	CASSSGHPSTEAFF
TRBV11-2	TRBJ2-6	CASSPRTGRANVLTF
TRBV2	TRBJ2-5	CASSPGLAGGGETQYF
TRBV5-1	TRBJ1-5	CASSLGGGGQPQHF
TRBV21-1	TRBJ2-7	CASSKTPSYEQYF
TRBV7-2	TRBJ2-3	CASSSRLAGGWTDTQYF
TRBV30	TRBJ1-2	CAWGSGQGAYGYTF
TRBV30	TRBJ2-7	CAWSLWDRAYEQYF
TRBV6-1	TRBJ2-1	CASSAGFYHNEQFF
TRBV18	TRBJ2-1	CASSENRDEQFF
TRBV9	TRBJ1-1	CASSVGGEDTEAFF
TRBV9	TRBJ2-1	CASSVWTGETDEQFF
TRBV27	TRBJ1-2	CASSYRQGDGYTF
TRBV6-6	TRBJ1-5	CASTDRVGEPQHF
TRBV7-6	TRBJ1-2	CASSAGQLYGYTF
TRBV5-4	TRBJ2-3	CASSSSGGASADTQYF